The source of this T cell receptor beta chain is a study of cytomegalovirus exposure and HLA in healthy donors. Amplification used 60 Vbeta primers and 13 Jbeta primers. Generated by immunoSEQ multiplex PCR, the TCRdb table keeps only in-frame clones and is missing some. The data hold about 140,000 clones, with 75% to 80% observed a single time. Germline loops: CDR1 LGHNA, CDR2 YSLEER. Unmatched junction bases numbered 7, after V lost 2 bases and J lost 7 bases. The CDR3 sequence is 15 residues long. Sequenced sample: PBMCs. The source is a woman in her fifties or sixties in good health and CMV-seronegative. The V and J genes are TRBV4-3 and TRBJ1-4; TRBD1 matches 7 bases. CDR3: CASSQNAGGGEKLFF. As DNA, the CDR3 is TGCGCCAGCAGCCAAAACGCAGGGGGTGGTGAAAAACTGTTTTTT.